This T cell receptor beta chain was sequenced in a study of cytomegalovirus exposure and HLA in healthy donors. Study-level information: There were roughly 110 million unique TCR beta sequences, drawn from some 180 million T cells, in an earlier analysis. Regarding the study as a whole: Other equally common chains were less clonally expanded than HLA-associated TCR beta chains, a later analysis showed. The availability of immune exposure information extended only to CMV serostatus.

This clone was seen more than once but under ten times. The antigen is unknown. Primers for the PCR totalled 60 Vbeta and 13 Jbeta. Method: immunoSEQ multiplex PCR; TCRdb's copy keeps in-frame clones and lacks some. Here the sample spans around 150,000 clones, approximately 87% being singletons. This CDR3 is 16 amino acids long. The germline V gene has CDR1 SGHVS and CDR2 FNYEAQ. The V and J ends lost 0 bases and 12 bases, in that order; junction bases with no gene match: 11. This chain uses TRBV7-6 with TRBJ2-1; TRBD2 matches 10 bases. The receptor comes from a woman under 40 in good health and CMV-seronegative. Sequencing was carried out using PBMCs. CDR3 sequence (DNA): TGTGCCAGCAGCTTAGCAGGGACTAGCGACCCTCAGCGGCAGTTCTTC. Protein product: CASSLAGTSDPQRQFF.